One T cell receptor beta chain is described in this entry. The antigen remains undetermined. The data are from a study of T cell responses to AZD1222 COVID-19 vaccine. Produced via immunoSEQ multiplex PCR; TCRdb's table is partial and in-frame only. In the table there are roughly 84,000 clones, approximately 85% of which are singletons. Trimming took off 6 bases at V and 4 bases at J, with 15 bases between the two ends. The CDR3 loop spans 14 amino acids. Germline CDR1 reads KGHSH; CDR2 reads LQKENI. Study-level points and caveats: Donor demographics were predominantly white British with a female majority; clonal diversity may be underestimated. AZD1222 recipients seropositive at baseline numbered only 6 or 7. Spike-wide coverage was observed for vaccine-associated CD4 TCRs, with dominant responses at 160-218 and 743-854.

The V gene is TRBV18, the J gene TRBJ1-2; possibly TRBD1 for D (6 bases). This specimen consisted of peripheral blood, obtained 28 days after the second AZD1222 dose. The source of this sequence is an adult who received the AZD1222 COVID-19 vaccine. The CDR3 sequence: CASSPPGDTYGYTF. As DNA, the CDR3 is TGTGCCAGCTCCCCTCCGGGGGACACCTATGGCTACACCTTC. The whole variable domain, filled in from reference TRBV18 and TRBJ1-2, reads NAGVMQNPRHLVRRRGQEARLRCSPMKGHSHVYWYRQLPEEGLKFMVYLQKENIIDESGMPKERFSAEFPKEGPSILRIQQVVRGDSAAYFCASSPPGDTYGYTFGSGTRLTVV.